Detailed here is one T cell receptor beta chain. Clones were sequenced by immunoSEQ multiplex PCR, and TCRdb holds only the in-frame ones, with some missing. This sample has around 97,000 clones, with approximately 96% found just once. J gave up 3 bases and V 4 bases, and 5 bases lay outside the gene matches. The CDR3 spans 15 residues. CDR1 SGHAT and CDR2 FQNNGV come from the germline V gene. This record belongs to a study of technical replicates of blood from a handful of donors. Sample: T cells isolated from PBMCs. The receptor comes from a human donor in good health. This rearrangement joins TRBV11-2 to TRBJ2-7; TRBD1 matches 11 bases. CDR3 protein: CASSSGTGGFYEQYF. The CDR3 DNA reads TGTGCCAGCAGCTCAGGGACAGGGGGATTCTACGAGCAGTACTTC. The full variable domain, in which reference TRBV11-2 and TRBJ2-7 provide the parts outside the CDR3, is EAGVAQSPRYKIIEKRQSVAFWCNPISGHATLYWYQQILGQGPKLLIQFQNNGVVDDSQLPKDRFSAERLKGVDSTLKIQPAKLEDSAVYLCASSSGTGGFYEQYFGPGTRLTVT.